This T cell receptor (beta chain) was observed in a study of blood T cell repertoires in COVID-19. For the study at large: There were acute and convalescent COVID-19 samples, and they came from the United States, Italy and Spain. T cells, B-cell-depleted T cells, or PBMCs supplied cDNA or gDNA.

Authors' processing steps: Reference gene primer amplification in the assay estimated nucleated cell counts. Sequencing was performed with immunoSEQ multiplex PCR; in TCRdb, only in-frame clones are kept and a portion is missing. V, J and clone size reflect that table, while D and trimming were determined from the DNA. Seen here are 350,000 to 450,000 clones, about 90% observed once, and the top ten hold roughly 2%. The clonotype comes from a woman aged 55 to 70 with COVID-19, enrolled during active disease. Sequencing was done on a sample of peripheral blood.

CDR3 amino acids: CATSDPHRVEELFF. The CDR3 DNA sequence: TGTGCCACCAGTGATCCCCACAGGGTTGAGGAGCTGTTTTTT. V usage is TRBV24-1 and J usage is TRBJ2-2; a weak D match, TRBD1 (6 bases). Trimming cost V 3 bases and J 10 bases, with 14 bases left between them. Germline V CDR1 and CDR2: KGHDR, SFDVKD. The CDR3 is 14 amino acids.